This section outlines one T cell receptor beta chain sequence together with its context. As yet, its antigen is unknown. The data were produced by immunoSEQ multiplex PCR, yet TCRdb's version contains in-frame clones alone and is incomplete. The sample comprises some 1,100,000 clones, around 82% of which are singletons, and around 0.47% rests with the top ten. The entry originates in a study of shared clonotypes between healthy human individuals. Findings of the study overall: Naive subsets tended to show greater estimated richness than memory subsets.

Sequencing input: memory CD4+ T cells from PBMCs. Subset indicated: CD45RA-negative fraction. The TCR comes from a man aged 18 to 29 in good health. Some clones in this sample may be carry-over from other donors' samples.

This CDR3 is CASSQEIGGAWGQPQHF. For the CDR3, the DNA is TGTGCCAGCAGCCAAGAAATCGGGGGGGCCTGGGGTCAGCCCCAGCATTTT. The rearrangement joins TRBV14 to TRBJ1-5, with D possibly being TRBD1 (6 bases). The CDR3 sequence is 17 residues long. The germline V gene has CDR1 SGHDN and CDR2 FVKESK. V was cut by 0 bases and J by 6 bases, with 18 bases left in between.